A single sample is the source of the 27 T cell receptor beta chains below, sequenced in a study of vaccination effects on CD4 cells after COVID-19. TCRdb keeps only in-frame clones here, not all; method: immunoSEQ multiplex PCR. Of some 68,000 clones in the sample, 60% to 80% were seen once. The antigens of these receptors remain unknown. With the ViraFEST assay, the study expanded antigen-specific CD4+ T cells using viral peptide pools, then sequenced them. It was after 10 days of culture that CD4+ T cells were isolated. Absence of prior SARS-CoV-2 infection characterized the vaccine recipients, who showed negative nucleocapsid antibodies. This material consisted of CD4+ T cells from PBMCs cultured with HCoV-OC43 spike peptides, taken before COVID-19 vaccination. The subset: HCoV-OC43 spike overlapping peptide pool stimulation. The source is a human donor who received a COVID-19 vaccine.

This rearrangement joins TRBV18 to TRBJ1-6; no clear D gene. This CDR3 is built from 15 residues. The germline CDR1 and CDR2 sequences are KGHSH and LQKENI. V lost 2 bases to trimming and J lost 2 bases, with 7 bases between them. CDR3 amino acids: CASSPYDAYNSPLHF. The CDR3 bases are TGTGCCAGCTCACCATACGACGCCTATAATTCACCCCTCCACTTT.

This clone is a singleton in its sample. The DNA for the CDR3 is TGTGCCAGCTCACCTACACAGGGCGCGTACCAAGAGACCCAGTACTTC. Translation gives CASSPTQGAYQETQYF. This chain links TRBV18 with TRBJ2-5; tentatively, D is TRBD1 (6 bases). V lost 3 bases and J lost 0, with 14 bases in between. The CDR3 sequence is 16 residues long. Looked up from germline, CDR1 is KGHSH and CDR2 is LQKENI.

The gene calls are TRBV2 and TRBJ2-7; TRBD1 matches 12 bases. In germline, CDR1 is SNHLY, CDR2 FYNNEI. V shed 5 bases, J shed 6 bases, and the junction held 8 bases outside the gene matches. The CDR3 covers 15 residues. CDR3 nucleotide sequence: TGTGCCAGCAGTCAAACCGGGACAGGGGGCTTCGAGCAGTACGTC. Residues: CASSQTGTGGFEQYV.

This clone was detected a few times. The rearrangement joins TRBV5-1 to TRBJ1-6; 10 nucleotides agree with TRBD1. Germline V CDR1 and CDR2: SGHRS, YFSETQ. CDR3 length: 16 residues. Trimming took 4 bases from V and 10 from J; bases not matched to a gene: 11. The CDR3 sequence: CASSLWTGQGNSPLHF. For the CDR3, the DNA is TGCGCCAGCAGCCTATGGACGGGACAGGGGAACTCACCCCTCCACTTT.

This clone was observed a handful of times. The chain carries TRBV2 and TRBJ1-2, with TRBD1 matching 8 bases. This CDR3 spans 14 amino acids. Germline-derived CDR1 and CDR2 are SNHLY and FYNNEI. The junction had 8 bases not matched to a gene; V was cut back by 4 bases and J by 7 bases. CDR3 coding DNA: TGTGCCAGCAGTGGGGCAGGGGGCTTCCTTGGCTACACCTTC. Translation gives CASSGAGGFLGYTF.

The chain couples TRBV30 to TRBJ2-5, with TRBD2 identical over 10 bases. J gave up 5 bases and V 4 bases, and 4 bases lay outside the gene matches. The germline V gene encodes CDR1 GTSNPN and CDR2 SVGIG (reference sequence). CDR3 length: 13 amino acids. Here the CDR3 DNA reads TGTGCCTGGATAGCGGGGGGAAGGGAGACCCAGTACTTC. Its translation is CAWIAGGRETQYF. Together with reference TRBV30 and TRBJ2-5, the CDR3 gives the full variable domain: SQTIHQWPATLVQPVGSPLSLECTVEGTSNPNLYWYRQAAGRGLQLLFYSVGIGQISSEVPQNLSASRPQDRQFILSSKKLLLSDSGFYLCAWIAGGRETQYFGPGTRLLVL.

V usage is TRBV10-3 and J usage is TRBJ1-3; the D gene is possibly TRBD1 (5 bases). CDR3 length: 15 residues. Trimming shortened V by 6 bases and J by 1 base, and 13 bases separated the two germline ends. Germline V gene lookup returns CDR1 ENHRY and CDR2 SYGVKD. CDR3 residues: CAIRENRISGNTIYF. Here the CDR3 DNA reads TGTGCCATCAGGGAAAACAGGATTTCTGGAAACACCATATATTTT.

The CDR3 bases are TGTGCCAGCAGTTTTTCGAGGAGCGGGGTTTATACGCAGTATTTT. It translates to CASSFSRSGVYTQYF. V usage is TRBV6-2 or TRBV6-3 and J usage is TRBJ2-3, with 7 bases fitting TRBD2. The junction had 11 bases not matched to a gene; V was cut back by 4 bases and J by 7 bases. The germline CDR1 and CDR2 sequences are MNHEY and SVGEGT. The CDR3 has 15 amino acids.

This chain uses TRBV27 with TRBJ1-2, with D possibly TRBD1 on 5 matching bases. From germline, CDR1 is MNHEY and CDR2 SMNVEV (reference sequence). The CDR3 runs 13 residues. The ends were cut back, 4 bases at V and 5 bases at J, with 11 bases in the middle. This CDR3 is CASSSIQGYGYTF. CDR3 coding DNA: TGTGCCAGCAGTTCAATCCAGGGTTATGGCTACACCTTC.

The chain couples TRBV3-1 (or the pseudogene TRBV3-2) to TRBJ1-1; no firm D call. V lost 4 bases, J lost 0 bases, and 9 bases lay in between. The germline V gene encodes CDR1 LGHDT and CDR2 YNNKEL (reference sequence). The length of the CDR3 is 14 residues. CDR3 nucleotide sequence: TGTGCCAGCAGCCCCCAAAGCTTGAACACTGAAGCTTTCTTT. Translating it yields CASSPQSLNTEAFF.

The genes are TRBV29-1 and TRBJ2-5, with D possibly matching TRBD1 (7 bases). This CDR3 has 14 residues. V lost 6 bases, J lost 5 bases, and 19 bases lay in between. Germline CDR1 is SQVTM and CDR2 is ANQGSEA. CDR3 bases: TGCAGCGTCTATGACAGGGACTGGGGGGAGACCCAGTACTTC. It is translated as CSVYDRDWGETQYF.

This chain uses TRBV27 with TRBJ2-3; TRBD2 agrees at 9 bases. The V and J ends lost 0 bases and 7 bases, in that order; junction bases with no gene match: 8. This CDR3 contains 16 residues. Germline values: CDR1 MNHEY, CDR2 SMNVEV (reference sequence). CDR3 protein: CASSLSPGAGGNTQYF. For the CDR3, the DNA is TGTGCCAGCAGTTTATCTCCTGGAGCGGGGGGAAATACGCAGTATTTT.

The chain is built from TRBV3-1 (or the pseudogene TRBV3-2) and TRBJ1-2; D gene ambiguous. V was clipped by 0 bases and J by 7 bases, with 3 bases between them. Germline assignment: CDR1 LGHDT and CDR2 YNNKEL (reference sequence). This CDR3 region has 11 residues. Here the CDR3 reads CASSQDSGYTF. DNA of the CDR3: TGTGCCAGCAGCCAAGATTCTGGCTACACCTTC.

This clone was detected a few times. This chain's CDR3 is CASTPGPHRTEAFF. As DNA, the CDR3 is TGTGCCAGCACTCCGGGTCCCCATCGGACTGAAGCTTTCTTT. The chain couples TRBV28 to TRBJ1-1, with no clear D. Germline lookup yields CDR1 MDHEN and CDR2 SYDVKM. The CDR3 runs to 14 residues. V lost 7 bases and J lost 5, with 17 bases in between.

The V gene is TRBV7-6, the J gene TRBJ2-1, with 11 bases aligning to TRBD2. V was pared by 5 bases and J by 2 bases, with 5 bases of the junction left unmatched. CDR3 length: 16 amino acids. Germline V gives CDR1 SGHVS, CDR2 FNYEAQ. The CDR3 is CASSPRLAGTYNEQFF. CDR3 coding DNA: TGTGCCAGCAGCCCCCGACTAGCGGGGACCTACAATGAGCAGTTCTTC.

This clone was seen just once. J is TRBJ2-2 and V is TRBV7-8; the match to TRBD2 covers 8 bases. This CDR3 is built from 16 residues. The J segment lost 7 bases and the V segment lost 5 bases, leaving 12 bases of the junction unmatched. Germline loops: CDR1 SGHVS, CDR2 FQNEAQ. CDR3 amino acids: CASSPSMRGASGELFF. The CDR3 coding sequence is TGTGCCAGCAGCCCCTCAATGCGGGGGGCTAGCGGGGAGCTGTTTTTT.

The chain joins TRBV5-1 to TRBJ2-3; D is ambiguous. Germline CDR1 SGHRS, CDR2 YFSETQ. V lost 1 base and J 3 bases, leaving 9 bases between the germline ends. The CDR3 has 14 amino acids. For the CDR3, the DNA is TGCGCCAGCAGCTTGCGGGCAGGAACAGATACGCAGTATTTT. This gives the protein CASSLRAGTDTQYF.

The rearrangement uses TRBV27 and TRBJ2-7; TRBD1 matches at 11 bases. Germline trimming cut 7 bases from V and 8 bases from J; bases unmatched to any gene: 10. Germline V gene sequence: CDR1 MNHEY, CDR2 SMNVEV (reference sequence). The CDR3 runs to 14 residues. The CDR3 DNA reads TGTGCCAGCACCCCGGGACAGGGGGGGAACAAGCAGTACGTC. It encodes CASTPGQGGNKQYV.

The V gene is TRBV29-1, the J gene TRBJ2-1; TRBD2 is a possible D gene (6 bases). The V and J ends lost 6 bases and 2 bases respectively, with 20 bases between them. In germline, CDR1 is SQVTM, CDR2 ANQGSEA. The CDR3 loop spans 16 amino acids. The CDR3 coding sequence is TGCAGCGTAGTGGGGGGTGGGCAGGGACCCTACAATGAGCAGTTCTTC. This encodes CSVVGGGQGPYNEQFF.

This clone has just a few counts. CDR3 nucleotide sequence: TGTGCCAGCAGCCGCGGGACAGGACGCGAAAAACTGTTTTTT. Its protein is CASSRGTGREKLFF. The V and J genes are TRBV7-2 and TRBJ1-4; 8 bases match TRBD1. V was clipped by 5 bases and J by 8 bases; unmatched bases: 7. The CDR3 length is 14 residues. The germline V gene encodes CDR1 SGHTA and CDR2 FQGNSA.

In its sample, this clone was seen a few times. The chain recombines TRBV5-1 with TRBJ1-3; a weak D match, TRBD1 (6 bases). Between the trimmed V and J ends, which lost 1 base and 4 bases, there was a span of 12 bases. Germline V gene lookup returns CDR1 SGHRS and CDR2 YFSETQ. This CDR3 comprises 15 residues. The CDR3 coding sequence is TGCGCCAGCAGCTTGCCGGCAGGGGCAGGAAACACCATATATTTT. This encodes CASSLPAGAGNTIYF.

V usage is TRBV7-2 and J usage is TRBJ1-2; TRBD1 matches at 9 bases. The V gene end was trimmed by 6 bases and the J gene end by 6 bases; junction bases not matched to a gene: 17. Looked up from germline, CDR1 is SGHTA and CDR2 is FQGNSA. The length of the CDR3 is 17 residues. The CDR3 region is CASSQIVGIGTGHGYTF. As DNA, the CDR3 is TGTGCCAGCAGTCAAATTGTAGGGATCGGGACAGGGCATGGCTACACCTTC.

The rearrangement uses TRBV27 and TRBJ1-5; a possible D gene is TRBD1 (5 bases). Trimming stripped 3 bases from V and 1 base from J, with 16 bases between. Looked up from germline, CDR1 is MNHEY and CDR2 is SMNVEV (reference sequence). The CDR3 consists of 17 residues. DNA for the CDR3: TGTGCCAGCAGTTTCCTCGACAGCCGGGGGAGCAATCAGCCCCAGCATTTT. Translation: CASSFLDSRGSNQPQHF.

V is TRBV11-3 and J is TRBJ1-1; maybe TRBD1 (5 bases). This CDR3 has 14 residues. V lost 5 bases to trimming and J lost 4 bases, with 14 bases between them. The germline V gene encodes CDR1 SGHNT and CDR2 YENEEA. CDR3 bases: TGTGCCAGCAGCCCAGACAGTACGACCACTGAAGCTTTCTTT. Its translation is CASSPDSTTTEAFF.

V is TRBV10-1 and J is TRBJ1-1; D remains unclear. Looked up from germline, CDR1 is WNHNN and CDR2 is SYGVQD (reference sequence). Trimming left V 7 bases short and J 5 bases short, with 14 bases between. This CDR3 has 13 residues. CDR3 sequence (DNA): TGCGCCAGCACCCGACGCGGGGATACTGAAGCTTTCTTT. Translation: CASTRRGDTEAFF.

The chain is built from TRBV25-1 and TRBJ1-2; 10 bases line up with TRBD1. Germline V gene data show CDR1 as MGHDK and CDR2 as SYGVNS. V gave up 6 bases and J gave up 4 bases; unmatched junction bases: 8. CDR3 length: 15 residues. CDR3 bases: TGTGCCAGCAGCTTAAACGGGGACAGGGGCTATGGCTACACCTTC. Encoded protein: CASSLNGDRGYGYTF.

This clone came up a few times. V usage is TRBV6-6 and J usage is TRBJ2-7, with 8 bases that match TRBD2. The CDR3 is 13 amino acids. Germline CDR1 is MNHNY and CDR2 is SVGAGI (reference sequence). Germline trimming cut 7 bases from V and 7 bases from J; bases unmatched to any gene: 9. CDR3 nucleotide sequence: TGTGCCAGCACCCCCCGGGGGGGCGGTGAGCAGTACGTC. This encodes CASTPRGGGEQYV.